The source of this T cell receptor beta chain is a study of neurological immune-mediated disorders. Study-level findings and limits: None of the CDR3 amino acid sequences in expanded clones turned up in more than one subject, which points to private repertoires in all groups.

It was by 5'RACE with 10-nucleotide random UMIs that the cDNA was made. A single run covered 15-18 subjects with over 160 million TCR-beta sequences. MiXCR, run by TCRdb on the 5' RACE reads, gives a single entry per CDR3 protein. The sample has roughly 98,000 distinct CDR3 sequences; less than 15% are singletons. The CDR3 loop spans 14 amino acids. With 3 bases removed from V and 3 bases from J, the gap between germline ends came to 8 bases. Germline V gene lookup returns CDR1 MNHEY and CDR2 SVGEGT. In this sample, this clonotype turned up many times. Its specificity is unknown. Time point specified: longitudinal time-point 2. Preparation of the unsorted libraries drew on 2 million PBMCs stored at -80 C.

J is TRBJ2-2 and V is TRBV6-2 or TRBV6-3; D uncertain. The sequencing input was PBMCs. The receptor was isolated from a female donor with HTLV-1-associated myelopathy (HAM/TSP). CDR3 residues: CASSYVEYTGELFF. Here the CDR3 DNA reads TGTGCCAGCAGTTATGTAGAATACACCGGGGAGCTGTTTTTT.